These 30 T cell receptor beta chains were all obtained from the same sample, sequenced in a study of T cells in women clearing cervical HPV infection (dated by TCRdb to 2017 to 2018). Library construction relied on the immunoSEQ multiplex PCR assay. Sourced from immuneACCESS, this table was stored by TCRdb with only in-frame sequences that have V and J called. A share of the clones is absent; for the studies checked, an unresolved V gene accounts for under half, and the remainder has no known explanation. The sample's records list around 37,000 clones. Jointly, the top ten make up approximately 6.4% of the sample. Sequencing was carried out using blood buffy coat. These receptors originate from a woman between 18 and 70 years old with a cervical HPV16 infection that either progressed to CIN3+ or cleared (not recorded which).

CDR3 DNA, as far as it was read: TGCAGTGCTAGAGAGCGCTACGAG. Its translation: CSARERYE. The full CDR3 sequence reads CSARERYEQYF. The V call is TRBV20-1, the J call TRBJ2-7; D ambiguous. The observed sequence ends 3 residues before the CDR3 terminus, with the missing tail filled in from the germline J gene. The germline CDR1 and CDR2 sequences are DFQATT and SNEGSKA (reference sequence). The CDR3 has 11 amino acids. Trimming shortened V by 0 bases and J by 3 bases, and 3 bases separated the two germline ends.

The CDR3 bases that were read are TGCAGCGTAAGACAGGAGGCCTACGAG. Encoded protein: CSVRQEAYE. The whole CDR3 is CSVRQEAYEQYF. J is TRBJ2-7 and V is TRBV29-1; D possibly corresponds to TRBD1 (6 bases). Read sequence stops 3 residues before the CDR3 end, and the germline J gene provides the missing end. Germline CDR1 and CDR2: SQVTM and ANQGSEA. The CDR3 is 12 residues long. V lost 6 bases to trimming and J lost 2 bases, with 11 bases between them.

CDR3 residues: CASSEGLAGFYEQYF. CDR3 DNA, as far as it was read: TGTGCCAGCAGTGAGGGCCTAGCGGGTTTCTACGAG. V gene TRBV6-1 combines with J gene TRBJ2-7, with 8 bases identical to TRBD2. Read data end 3 residues before the CDR3 end; the end is taken from the germline J gene. The CDR3 length is 15 residues. Germline-derived CDR1 and CDR2 are MNHNS and SASEGT. With V trimmed by 3 bases and J by 3 bases, 7 bases remained unmatched.

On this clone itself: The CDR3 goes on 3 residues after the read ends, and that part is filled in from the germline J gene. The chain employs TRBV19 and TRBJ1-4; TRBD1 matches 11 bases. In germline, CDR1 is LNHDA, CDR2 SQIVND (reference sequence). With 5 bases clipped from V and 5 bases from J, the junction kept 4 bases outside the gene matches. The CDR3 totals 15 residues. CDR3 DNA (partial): TGTGCCAGTAGTGCCGGACAGGGGGCCAATGAAAAA. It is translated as CASSAGQGANEK. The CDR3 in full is CASSAGQGANEKLFF.

The covered CDR3 bases are TGCGCCAGCAGCATGACCCCGGGACAGGGAAACACCGGGGAG. It is translated as CASSMTPGQGNTGE. The whole CDR3 region reads CASSMTPGQGNTGELFF. The V call is TRBV5-1, the J call TRBJ2-2, with TRBD1 identical over 9 bases. The read ends 3 residues before the CDR3 terminus; that terminus is restored from the germline J gene. CDR3 size: 17 residues. CDR1 SGHRS and CDR2 YFSETQ come from the germline V gene. Losses at the gene ends were 4 bases for V and 2 bases for J; bases not matched to a gene: 9.

CDR3 DNA, as far as it was read: TGTGCCAGCAGTGAATACAGACAGGATACG. It encodes CASSEYRQDT. The complete CDR3 protein is CASSEYRQDTQYF. V is TRBV6-1 and J is TRBJ2-3; maybe TRBD1 (5 bases). The CDR3 end lies 3 residues beyond the end of the read and is filled in from the germline J gene. Trimming took 2 bases from V and 6 from J, leaving 9 bases between them. The CDR3 covers 13 residues. Germline V CDR1 and CDR2: MNHNS, SASEGT.

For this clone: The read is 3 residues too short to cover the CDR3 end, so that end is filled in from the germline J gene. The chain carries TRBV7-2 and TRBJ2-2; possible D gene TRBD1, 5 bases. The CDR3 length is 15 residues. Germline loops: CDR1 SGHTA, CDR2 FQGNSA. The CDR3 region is CASSFSGSGANVLFF. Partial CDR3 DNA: TGTGCCAGCAGCTTTTCAGGTTCTGGGGCCAACGTG.

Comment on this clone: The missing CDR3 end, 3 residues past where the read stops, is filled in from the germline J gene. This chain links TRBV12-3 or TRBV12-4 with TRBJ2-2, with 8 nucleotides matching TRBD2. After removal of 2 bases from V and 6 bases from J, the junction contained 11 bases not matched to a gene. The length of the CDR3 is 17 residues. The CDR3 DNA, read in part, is TGTGCCAGCAGTTTATGGGGTAGCGGGATATATCCCGGGGAG. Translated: CASSLWGSGIYPGE. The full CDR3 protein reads CASSLWGSGIYPGELFF.

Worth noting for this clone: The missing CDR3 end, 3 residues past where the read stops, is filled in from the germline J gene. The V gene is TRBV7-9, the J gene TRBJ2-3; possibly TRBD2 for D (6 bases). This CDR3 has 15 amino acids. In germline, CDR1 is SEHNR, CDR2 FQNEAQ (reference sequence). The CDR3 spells CASGRGEAWGETQYF. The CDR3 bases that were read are TGTGCCAGCGGCCGGGGAGAAGCCTGGGGGGAGACG.

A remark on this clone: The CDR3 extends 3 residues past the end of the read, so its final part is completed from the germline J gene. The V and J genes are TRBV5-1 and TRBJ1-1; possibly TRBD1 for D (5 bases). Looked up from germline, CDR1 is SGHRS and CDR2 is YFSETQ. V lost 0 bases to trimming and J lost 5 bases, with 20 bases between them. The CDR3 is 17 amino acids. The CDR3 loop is CASSLEFVQGEGTEAFF. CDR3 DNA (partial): TGCGCCAGCAGCTTGGAGTTTGTCCAGGGAGAGGGAACTGAA.

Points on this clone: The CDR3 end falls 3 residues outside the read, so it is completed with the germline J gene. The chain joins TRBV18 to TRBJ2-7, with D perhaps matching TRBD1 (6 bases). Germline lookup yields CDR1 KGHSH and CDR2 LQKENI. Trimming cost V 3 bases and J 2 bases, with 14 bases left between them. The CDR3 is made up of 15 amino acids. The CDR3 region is CASSPTGQRAYEQYF. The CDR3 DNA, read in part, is TGTGCCAGCTCACCCACGGGACAACGGGCCTACGAG. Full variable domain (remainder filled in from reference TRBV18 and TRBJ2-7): NAGVMQNPRHLVRRRGQEARLRCSPMKGHSHVYWYRQLPEEGLKFMVYLQKENIIDESGMPKERFSAEFPKEGPSILRIQQVVRGDSAAYFCASSPTGQRAYEQYFGPGTRLTVT.

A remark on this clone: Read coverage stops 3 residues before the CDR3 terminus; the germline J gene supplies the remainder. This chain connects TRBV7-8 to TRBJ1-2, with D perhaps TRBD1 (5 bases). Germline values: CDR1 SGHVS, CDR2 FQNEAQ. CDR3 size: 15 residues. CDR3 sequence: CASVHRDERVFGYTF. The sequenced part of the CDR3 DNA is TGTGCCAGCGTACATAGGGACGAGCGGGTGTTCGGC. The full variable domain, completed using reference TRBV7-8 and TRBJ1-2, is GAGVSQSPRYKVAKRGQDVALRCDPISGHVSLFWYQQALGQGPEFLTYFQNEAQLDKSGLPSDRFFAERPEGSVSTLKIQRTQQEDSAVYLCASVHRDERVFGYTFGSGTRLTVV.

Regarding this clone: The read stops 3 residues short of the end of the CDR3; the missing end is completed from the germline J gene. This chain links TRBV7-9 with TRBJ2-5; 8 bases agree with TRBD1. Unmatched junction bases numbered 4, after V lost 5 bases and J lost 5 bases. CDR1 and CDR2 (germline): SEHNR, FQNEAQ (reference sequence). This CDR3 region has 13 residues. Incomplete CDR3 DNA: TGTGCCAGCAGCAGGACAGGGCTCGAGACC. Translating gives CASSRTGLET. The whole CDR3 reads CASSRTGLETQYF.

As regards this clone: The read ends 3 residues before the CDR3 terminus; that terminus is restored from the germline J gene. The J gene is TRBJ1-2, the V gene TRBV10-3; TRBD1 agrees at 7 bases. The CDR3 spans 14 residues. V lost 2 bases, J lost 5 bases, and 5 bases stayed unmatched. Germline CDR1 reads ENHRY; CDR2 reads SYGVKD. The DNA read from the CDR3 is TGTGCCATCAGTGAGGGGGACAGTTTATATGGC. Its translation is CAISEGDSLYG. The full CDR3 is CAISEGDSLYGYTF.

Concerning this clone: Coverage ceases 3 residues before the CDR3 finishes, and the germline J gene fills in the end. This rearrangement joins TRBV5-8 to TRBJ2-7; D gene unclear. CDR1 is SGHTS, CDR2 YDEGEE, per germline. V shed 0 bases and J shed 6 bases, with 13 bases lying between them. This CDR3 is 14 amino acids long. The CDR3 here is CASSLGTFVSEQYF. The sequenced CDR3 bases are TGTGCCAGCAGCTTGGGTACATTTGTGTCCGAG.

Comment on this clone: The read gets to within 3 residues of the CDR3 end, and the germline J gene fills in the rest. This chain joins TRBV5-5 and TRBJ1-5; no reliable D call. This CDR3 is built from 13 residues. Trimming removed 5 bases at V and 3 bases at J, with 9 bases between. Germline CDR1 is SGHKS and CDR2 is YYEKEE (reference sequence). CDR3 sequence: CASSYRNNQPQHF. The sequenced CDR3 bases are TGTGCCAGCAGTTACAGAAACAATCAGCCC. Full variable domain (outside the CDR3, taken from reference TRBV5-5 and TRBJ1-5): DAGVTQSPTHLIKTRGQQVTLRCSPISGHKSVSWYQQVLGQGPQFIFQYYEKEERGRGNFPDRFSARQFPNYSSELNVNALLLGDSALYLCASSYRNNQPQHFGDGTRLSIL.

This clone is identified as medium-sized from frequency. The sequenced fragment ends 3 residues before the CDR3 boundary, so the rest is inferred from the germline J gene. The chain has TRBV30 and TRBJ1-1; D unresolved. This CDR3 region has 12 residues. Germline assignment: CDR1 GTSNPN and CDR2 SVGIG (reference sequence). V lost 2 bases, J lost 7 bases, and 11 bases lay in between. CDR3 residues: CAWSPRGSEAFF. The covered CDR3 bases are TGTGCCTGGAGTCCCCGGGGTAGTGAA. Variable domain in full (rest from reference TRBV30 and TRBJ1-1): SQTIHQWPATLVQPVGSPLSLECTVEGTSNPNLYWYRQAAGRGLQLLFYSVGIGQISSEVPQNLSASRPQDRQFILSSKKLLLSDSGFYLCAWSPRGSEAFFGQGTRLTVV.

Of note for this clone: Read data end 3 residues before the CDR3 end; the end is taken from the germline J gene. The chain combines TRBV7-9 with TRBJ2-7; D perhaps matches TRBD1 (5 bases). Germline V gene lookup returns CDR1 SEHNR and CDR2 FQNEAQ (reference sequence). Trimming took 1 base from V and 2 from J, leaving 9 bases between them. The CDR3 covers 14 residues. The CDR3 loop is CASSLGAQAYEQYF. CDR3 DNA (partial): TGTGCCAGCAGCTTAGGAGCACAGGCCTACGAG.

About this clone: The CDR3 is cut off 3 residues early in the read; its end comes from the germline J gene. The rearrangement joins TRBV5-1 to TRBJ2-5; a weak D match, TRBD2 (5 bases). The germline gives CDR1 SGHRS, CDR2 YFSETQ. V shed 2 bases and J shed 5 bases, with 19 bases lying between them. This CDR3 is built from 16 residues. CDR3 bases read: TGCGCCAGCAGCTTTAGGAGCCTAGCTTCGAGCGAGACC. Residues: CASSFRSLASSET. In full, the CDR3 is CASSFRSLASSETQYF.

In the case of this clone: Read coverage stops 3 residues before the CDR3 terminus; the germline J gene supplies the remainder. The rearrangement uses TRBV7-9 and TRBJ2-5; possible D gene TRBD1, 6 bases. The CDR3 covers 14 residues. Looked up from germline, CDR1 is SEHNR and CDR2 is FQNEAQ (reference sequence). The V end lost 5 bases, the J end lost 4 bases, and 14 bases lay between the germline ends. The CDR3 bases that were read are TGTGCCAGCAGCCAGGGGTTGGCAGGAGAGACC. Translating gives CASSQGLAGET. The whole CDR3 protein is CASSQGLAGETQYF.

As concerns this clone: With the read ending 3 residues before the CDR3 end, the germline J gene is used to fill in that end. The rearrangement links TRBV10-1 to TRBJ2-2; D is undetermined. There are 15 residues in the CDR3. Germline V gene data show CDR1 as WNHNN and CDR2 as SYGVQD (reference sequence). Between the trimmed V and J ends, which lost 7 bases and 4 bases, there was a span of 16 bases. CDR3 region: CASTLHGGGTGELFF. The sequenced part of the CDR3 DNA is TGCGCCAGCACCTTACACGGCGGCGGCACCGGGGAG.

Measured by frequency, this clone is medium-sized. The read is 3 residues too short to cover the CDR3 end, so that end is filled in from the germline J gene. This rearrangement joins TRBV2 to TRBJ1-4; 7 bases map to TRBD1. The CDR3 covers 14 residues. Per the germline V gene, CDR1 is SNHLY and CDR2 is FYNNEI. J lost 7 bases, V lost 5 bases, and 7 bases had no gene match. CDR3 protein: CASSQDRVFEKLFF. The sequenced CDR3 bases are TGTGCCAGCAGTCAAGACAGGGTATTTGAAAAA.

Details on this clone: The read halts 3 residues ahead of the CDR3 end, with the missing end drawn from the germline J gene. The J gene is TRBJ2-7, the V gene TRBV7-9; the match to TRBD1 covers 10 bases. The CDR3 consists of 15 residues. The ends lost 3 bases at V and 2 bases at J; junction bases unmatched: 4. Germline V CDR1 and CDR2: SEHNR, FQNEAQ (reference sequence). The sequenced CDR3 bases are TGTGCCAGCAGCTTGGGGGGGACAGGGGCCTACGAG. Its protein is CASSLGGTGAYE. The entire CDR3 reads CASSLGGTGAYEQYF.

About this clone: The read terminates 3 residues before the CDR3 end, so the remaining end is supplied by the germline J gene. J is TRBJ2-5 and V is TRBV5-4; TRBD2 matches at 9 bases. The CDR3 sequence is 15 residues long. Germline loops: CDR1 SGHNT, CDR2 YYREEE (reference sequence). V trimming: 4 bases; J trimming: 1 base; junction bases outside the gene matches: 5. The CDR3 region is CASSHKREAQETQYF. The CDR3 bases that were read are TGTGCCAGCAGCCATAAGCGGGAGGCCCAAGAGACC.

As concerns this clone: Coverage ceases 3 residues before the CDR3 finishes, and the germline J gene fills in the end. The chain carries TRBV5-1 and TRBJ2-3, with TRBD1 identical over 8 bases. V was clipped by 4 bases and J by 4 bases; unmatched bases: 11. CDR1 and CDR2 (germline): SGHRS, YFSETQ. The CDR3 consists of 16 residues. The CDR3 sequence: CASSAEGQGWADTQYF. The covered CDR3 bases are TGCGCCAGCAGCGCAGAAGGACAGGGCTGGGCAGATACG.

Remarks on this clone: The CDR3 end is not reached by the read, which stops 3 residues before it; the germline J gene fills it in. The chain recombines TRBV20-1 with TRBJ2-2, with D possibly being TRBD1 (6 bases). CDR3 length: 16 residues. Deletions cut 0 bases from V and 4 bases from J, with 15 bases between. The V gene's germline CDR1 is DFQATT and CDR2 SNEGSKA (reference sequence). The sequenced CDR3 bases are TGCAGTGCTAGAGATCTTTTCAGGGGAAGCACCGGGGAG. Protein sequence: CSARDLFRGSTGE. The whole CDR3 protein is CSARDLFRGSTGELFF.

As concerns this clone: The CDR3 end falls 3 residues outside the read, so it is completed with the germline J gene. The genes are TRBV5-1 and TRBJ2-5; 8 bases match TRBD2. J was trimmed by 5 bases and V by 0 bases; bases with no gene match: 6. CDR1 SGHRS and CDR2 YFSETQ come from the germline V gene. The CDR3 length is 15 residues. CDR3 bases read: TGCGCCAGCAGCTTGGCGGGGGGGCCGGAGGAGACC. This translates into CASSLAGGPEET. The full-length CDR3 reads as CASSLAGGPEETQYF.

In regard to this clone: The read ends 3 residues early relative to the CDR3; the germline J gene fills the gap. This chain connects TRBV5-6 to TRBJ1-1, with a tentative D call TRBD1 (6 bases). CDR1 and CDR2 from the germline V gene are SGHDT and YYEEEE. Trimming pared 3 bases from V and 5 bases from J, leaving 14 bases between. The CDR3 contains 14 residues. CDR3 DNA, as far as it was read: TGTGCCAGCAGCTACGGGACAATTAGTACTGAA. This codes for CASSYGTISTE. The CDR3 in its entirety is CASSYGTISTEAFF.

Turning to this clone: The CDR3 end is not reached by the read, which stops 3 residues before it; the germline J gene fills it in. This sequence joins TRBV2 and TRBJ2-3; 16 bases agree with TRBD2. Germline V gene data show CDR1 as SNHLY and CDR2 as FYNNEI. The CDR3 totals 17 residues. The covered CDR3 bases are TGTGCCAGCAGCGCCGGGACTAGCGGGAGGGCCCGGGAGACG. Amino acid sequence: CASSAGTSGRARET. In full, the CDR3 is CASSAGTSGRARETQYF.

CDR3 region: CASSPDREEETQYF. The CDR3 bases that were read are TGTGCCAGCAGCCCGGACAGGGAAGAAGAGACG. The rearrangement uses TRBV7-9 and TRBJ2-3, with 8 positions matching TRBD1. The read stops 3 residues short of the end of the CDR3; the missing end is completed from the germline J gene. Germline lookup yields CDR1 SEHNR and CDR2 FQNEAQ (reference sequence). This CDR3 has 14 amino acids.